Included here is one T cell receptor (beta chain) sequence, with context. Its antigen is still unknown. This CDR3 is 15 amino acids long. The germline V gene has CDR1 SGHVS and CDR2 FQNEAQ. V lost 6 bases to trimming and J lost 2 bases; unmatched junction nucleotides: 6. TCRdb passed the reads through MiXCR, listing each CDR3 protein once. The table includes over 150,000 distinct CDR3 sequences, roughly 15% detected once. This entry comes from a study of T cell repertoires in cytomegalovirus infection. Overall study findings and caveats: It was HLA-C-restricted CMV-specific TCR beta clonotypes that dominated the response ex vivo.

Specimen: CD8+ T cells from PBMCs. This TCR came from a human donor in good health (CMV status not recorded). Some clones in this sample may be carry-over from other donors' samples. The chain carries TRBV7-8 and TRBJ2-2, with TRBD1 matching 7 bases. Here the CDR3 reads CASRVTGSNTGELFF. CDR3 sequence (DNA): TGTGCCAGCAGAGTGACAGGGAGTAACACCGGGGAGCTGTTTTTT.